This paragraph reports one T cell receptor beta chain. Antigen unknown. This entry is derived from a study of vaccination effects on CD4 cells after COVID-19. Study-wide background: Within the ViraFEST assay, antigen-specific CD4+ T cells underwent expansion with viral peptide pools prior to sequencing.

Clones were sequenced by immunoSEQ multiplex PCR, and TCRdb holds only the in-frame ones, with some missing. The data hold some 66,000 clones, with approximately 80% observed a single time. V was pared by 2 bases and J by 3 bases, with 12 bases between. Germline V gene lookup returns CDR1 KGHDR and CDR2 SFDVKD. The length of the CDR3 is 15 residues. Isolating CD4+ T cells followed approximately 11 days of culture. Each person got two doses of an mRNA SARS-CoV-2 vaccine, BNT162b2 or mRNA-1273. Previously uninfected by SARS-CoV-2, the vaccine recipients also showed negative nucleocapsid antibodies. On days 3 and 7, fresh IL-2 medium replaced half the medium.

This material consisted of CD4+ T cells from PBMCs cultured without peptide, taken after COVID-19 vaccination. V usage is TRBV24-1 and J usage is TRBJ1-2, with a tentative D call TRBD1 (5 bases). The clonotype originates from a human donor who received a COVID-19 vaccine. The CDR3 loop reads CATSDSTGRYYGYTF. The CDR3 DNA reads TGTGCCACCAGTGATTCTACAGGAAGGTACTATGGCTACACCTTC.